This passage covers 18 T cell receptor delta chains from one sample sequenced in a study of gamma-delta T cells after stem cell transplantation listed by TCRdb under 2016. Preparation of the library involved RT-PCR. TCRdb shows the sequencer as Illumina MiSeq. TCRdb reanalyzed the public reads with the CATT caller, and identical DNA sequences were merged afterwards. In this sample the table shows around 2,600 delta-chain clones, about 23% of which occur a single time. Clones ranked in the top ten supply roughly 29% of the sample. The sample was gamma-delta T cells. The receptors were gathered from a human donor. It is not recorded whose cells these are; they may come from a transplant donor.

The chain uses TRAV29/DV5 and TRDJ1, with 10 bases identical to TRDD3. Germline assignment: CDR1 NSMFDY and CDR2 ISSIKDK. This CDR3 contains 21 residues. The trim removed 0 bases at V and 0 bases at J, leaving 20 bases unmatched. The CDR3 nucleotides read TGTGCAGCAAGCGTGTCAGGCTGGACAACTGGGGGATCCCCCAACACCGATAAACTCATCTTT. It is translated as CAASVSGWTTGGSPNTDKLIF.

Comments on this clone: This DNA's translation differs at residue 8 from TCRdb's protein, which comes from a much larger clone; a read error is likely, and the protein shown is translated from the DNA. The chain employs TRDV1 and TRDJ3; D is undetermined. V was trimmed by 5 bases and J by 0 bases, leaving 32 bases between them. The germline V gene has CDR1 TSWWSYY and CDR2 QGS. CDR3 length: 24 amino acids. The DNA for the CDR3 is TGTGCTCTTGGGATTAAAGTGCCGGTGGTGGGCACCGTACCATTCTCCTGGGACACCCGACAGATGTTTTTC. It yields the protein CALGIKVPVVGTVPFSWDTRQMFF.

This clone turned up a few times. A far larger clone is just one base off, so this is likely a read error. The sample carries other DNA sequences with the same CDR3. The chain carries TRDV3 and TRDJ3; 9 nucleotides align to TRDD3. After removal of 1 base from V and 3 bases from J, the junction contained 19 bases not matched to a gene. The germline V gene encodes CDR1 TVYSNPD and CDR2 GDNSRS (reference sequence). This CDR3 region has 21 residues. Written as DNA, the CDR3 is TGTGCCTTTAATGAATCTCCTCCCGGGGATACGCACGGCTGGGACACCCGACAGATGTTTTTC. This sequence encodes CAFNESPPGDTHGWDTRQMFF.

This clone has more than one count but fewer than ten. A read error likely explains why the TCRdb protein, taken from a much larger clone, differs from this DNA's translation at residue 14; the protein shown is translated from the DNA. The chain joins TRDV1 to TRDJ1; a possible D gene is TRDD3 (7 bases). V was shortened by 1 base and J by 4 bases, with 28 bases between the two germline ends. Germline V lookup: CDR1 TSWWSYY, CDR2 QGS. CDR3 length: 20 amino acids. CDR3 sequence reads: CALGERSYWGDGTAFDKLIF. The CDR3 DNA reads TGTGCTCTTGGGGAACGATCCTACTGGGGAGACGGTACAGCCTTCGATAAACTCATCTTT.

Concerning this clone: The TCRdb protein, from a much larger clone, departs from this DNA's translation at residue 11, likely by read error; the protein shown derives from the DNA. The rearrangement uses TRDV3 and TRDJ1; TRDD3 is a possible D gene (6 bases). The CDR3 is 19 amino acids. Trimming removed 1 base from V and 10 bases from J, with 37 bases in between. Germline loops: CDR1 TVYSNPD, CDR2 GDNSRS (reference sequence). The CDR3 protein is CAFIYTSRGTRGCNHGLIF. The CDR3 coding sequence is TGTGCCTTTATCTACACGTCGAGGGGCACTAGGGGATGTAATCATGGACTCATCTTT.

By its share, this clone is medium-sized (0.01 to 0.1%). The chain has TRDV1 and TRDJ1; 13 nucleotides align to TRDD3. This CDR3 region has 21 residues. Per germline, CDR1 TSWWSYY and CDR2 QGS. After removal of 5 bases from V and 0 bases from J, the junction contained 18 bases not matched to a gene. The CDR3 coding sequence is TGTGCTCTTGGGTACCAGGGCCTACTGGGGGATACGGGGTTGTACACCGATAAACTCATCTTT. Translating it yields CALGYQGLLGDTGLYTDKLIF.

This clone turned up a few times. TCRdb lists the protein of a much larger clone for this DNA, which differs at residue 8, so this is likely a read error; the protein given here is translated from the DNA itself. The chain employs TRDV1 and TRDJ1, with TRDD3 identical over 11 bases. Looked up from germline, CDR1 is TSWWSYY and CDR2 is QGS. Germline trimming cut 0 bases from V and 0 bases from J; bases unmatched to any gene: 15. The CDR3 sequence is 21 residues long. The CDR3 sequence is CALGELLAGGYRRAYTDKLIF. CDR3 bases: TGTGCTCTTGGGGAACTTCTAGCTGGGGGATACCGGAGGGCGTACACCGATAAACTCATCTTT.

With regard to this clone: Possible read error: a much larger clone is one base away. This sample also contains other DNA sequences that code for the same CDR3. This chain's CDR3 is CALGELEESRPTTHKLIF. The CDR3 DNA is TGTGCTCTTGGGGAACTGGAAGAATCCCGACCAACGACCCATAAACTCATCTTT. V is TRDV1 and J is TRDJ1; no firm D call. Germline V gene lookup returns CDR1 TSWWSYY and CDR2 QGS. V lost 0 bases, J lost 6 bases, and 23 bases lay in between. This CDR3 contains 18 residues.

On this clone itself: This may be a read error: a much more frequent sequence differs by one nucleotide. V is TRDV1 and J is TRDJ1, with D perhaps TRDD3 (6 bases). Germline V gene sequence: CDR1 TSWWSYY, CDR2 QGS. V dropped 2 bases and J dropped 3 bases, with 22 bases sitting between them. CDR3 length equals 18 residues. The CDR3 sequence: CALGEWANGGRGADKLIF. CDR3 DNA: TGTGCTCTTGGGGAATGGGCGAATGGGGGCCGAGGAGCCGATAAACTCATCTTT.

This clone was observed a few times. CDR3 sequence (DNA): TGTGCTCTTGGGGCTGGCCTTCCCCACTCCCTCTACACCGATAAACTCATCTTT. Amino acid sequence: CALGAGLPHSLYTDKLIF. The chain uses TRDV1 and TRDJ1; possible D gene TRDD2, 6 bases. The CDR3 consists of 18 residues. The V and J ends lost 4 bases and 0 bases respectively, with 21 bases between them. From germline, CDR1 is TSWWSYY and CDR2 QGS.

Judged by abundance, this clone is large. Other DNA sequences in the same sample also yield this CDR3. This chain links TRDV2 with TRDJ1; D might be TRDD3 (5 bases). V gave up 3 bases and J gave up 0 bases, with 22 bases separating them. CDR3 length equals 18 residues. Per the germline V gene, CDR1 is GEAIGNYY and CDR2 is EKD. This chain's CDR3 is CACDPRGRSGRYTDKLIF. The CDR3, as DNA: TGTGCCTGTGACCCACGGGGTCGATCTGGGCGGTACACCGATAAACTCATCTTT.

By share, this clone ranks as medium-sized. The chain recombines TRDV2 with TRDJ1; TRDD3 matches 9 bases. The junction had 9 bases not matched to a gene; V was cut back by 3 bases and J by 2 bases. Germline V gives CDR1 GEAIGNYY, CDR2 EKD. The CDR3 is 16 amino acids. The CDR3 loop reads CACDSVLGEETDKLIF. As DNA, the CDR3 is TGTGCCTGTGACTCCGTACTGGGGGAGGAAACCGATAAACTCATCTTT.

The chain joins TRDV1 to TRDJ1; 9 bases align to TRDD3. The V gene end was trimmed by 0 bases and the J gene end by 2 bases; junction bases not matched to a gene: 7. Germline CDR1 reads TSWWSYY; CDR2 reads QGS. CDR3 length equals 17 residues. The CDR3 spells CALGELLVGDRTDKLIF. The CDR3, as DNA: TGTGCTCTTGGGGAACTGCTCGTGGGGGATAGGACCGATAAACTCATCTTT.

This clone was seen more than once but under ten times. This chain connects TRDV1 to TRDJ1; 11 bases line up with TRDD3. Germline V gene sequence: CDR1 TSWWSYY, CDR2 QGS. The trim removed 0 bases at V and 8 bases at J, leaving 29 bases unmatched. The CDR3 runs 23 residues. The CDR3, as DNA: TGTGCTCTTGGGGAACTACCTTCTCCTTTCGTTACATCGCGTACTGGGGGATATCAAAAACTCATCTTT. It translates to CALGELPSPFVTSRTGGYQKLIF.

This clone ranks as large. At the DNA level, this CDR3 is encoded by other sequences in the same sample as well. The chain employs TRDV1 and TRDJ1; D is perhaps TRDD2 (9 bases). The germline V and J ends were trimmed by 4 bases and 7 bases, with 25 bases remaining between them. Germline V gives CDR1 TSWWSYY, CDR2 QGS. This CDR3 region has 17 residues. The CDR3, as DNA: TGTGCTCTTGGGGGTCCTTCCTACTCAGGGATACGTGCTAAACTCATCTTT. The encoded protein is CALGGPSYSGIRAKLIF.

Within the sample, this clone is medium-sized (0.01 to 0.1%). The V and J genes are TRDV1 and TRDJ1, with 13 bases lining up with TRDD3. This CDR3 has 18 amino acids. The V gene end was trimmed by 4 bases and the J gene end by 11 bases; junction bases not matched to a gene: 19. CDR1 is TSWWSYY, CDR2 QGS, per germline. The chain's CDR3 is CALGGDFRPVLGDTKLIF. In DNA form, the CDR3 reads TGTGCTCTTGGGGGCGACTTCCGCCCTGTACTGGGGGATACGAAGCTCATCTTT.

Concerning this clone: A much larger clone is a single base away; this may be a read error. Other DNA variants within this sample encode the same CDR3. This sequence joins TRDV1 and TRDJ1, with D possibly TRDD2 on 5 matching bases. The CDR3 totals 20 residues. Germline V gene sequence: CDR1 TSWWSYY, CDR2 QGS. The germline V and J ends were trimmed by 9 bases and 0 bases, with 32 bases remaining between them. The CDR3 here is CALGYSSLFAPHADTDKLIF. The DNA for the CDR3 is TGTGCTCTGGGTTATTCCTCCCTTTTTGCCCCCCACGCAGACACCGATAAACTCATCTTT.

The chain uses TRDV1 and TRDJ1, with D possibly TRDD3 on 6 matching bases. V lost 3 bases to trimming and J lost 1 base, with 18 bases between them. This CDR3 has 17 amino acids. The germline gives CDR1 TSWWSYY, CDR2 QGS. The chain's CDR3 is CALGDASGIRGTDKLIF. In nucleotides, the CDR3 is TGTGCTCTTGGGGACGCTTCCGGGATAAGAGGCACCGATAAACTCATCTTT.